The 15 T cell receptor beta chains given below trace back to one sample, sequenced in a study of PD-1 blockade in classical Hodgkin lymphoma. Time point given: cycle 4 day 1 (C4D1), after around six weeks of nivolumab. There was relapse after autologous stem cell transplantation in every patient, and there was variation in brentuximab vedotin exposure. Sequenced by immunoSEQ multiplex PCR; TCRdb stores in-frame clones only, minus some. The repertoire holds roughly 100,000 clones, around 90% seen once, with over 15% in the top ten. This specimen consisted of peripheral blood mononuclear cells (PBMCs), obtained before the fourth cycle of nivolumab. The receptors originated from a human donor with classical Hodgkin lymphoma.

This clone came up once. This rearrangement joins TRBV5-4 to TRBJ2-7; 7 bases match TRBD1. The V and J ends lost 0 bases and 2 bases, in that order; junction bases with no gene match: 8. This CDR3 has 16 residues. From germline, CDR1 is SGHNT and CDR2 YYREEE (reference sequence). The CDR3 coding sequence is TGTGCCAGCAGCTTGGTCCGGGACAGCATCCCCTACGAGCAGTACTTC. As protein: CASSLVRDSIPYEQYF.

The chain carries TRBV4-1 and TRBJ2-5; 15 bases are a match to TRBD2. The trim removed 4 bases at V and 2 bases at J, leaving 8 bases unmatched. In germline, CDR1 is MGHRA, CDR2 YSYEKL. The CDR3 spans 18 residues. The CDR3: CASSRGLAGGAPQETQYF. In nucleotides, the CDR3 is TGCGCCAGCAGCCGGGGACTAGCGGGGGGTGCCCCGCAAGAGACCCAGTACTTC.

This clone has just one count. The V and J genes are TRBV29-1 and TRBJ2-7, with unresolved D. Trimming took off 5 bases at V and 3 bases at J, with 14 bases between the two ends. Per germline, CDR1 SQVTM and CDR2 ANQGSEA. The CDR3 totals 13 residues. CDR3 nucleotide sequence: TGCAGCGTTAGAGGTGCTCTAGGCTACGAGCAGTACTTC. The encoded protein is CSVRGALGYEQYF.

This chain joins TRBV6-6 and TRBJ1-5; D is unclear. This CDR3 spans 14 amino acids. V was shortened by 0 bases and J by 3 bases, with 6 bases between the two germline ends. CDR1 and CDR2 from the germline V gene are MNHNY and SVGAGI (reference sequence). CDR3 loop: CASSYSGPNQPQHF. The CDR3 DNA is TGTGCCAGCAGTTACTCTGGGCCCAATCAGCCCCAGCATTTT.

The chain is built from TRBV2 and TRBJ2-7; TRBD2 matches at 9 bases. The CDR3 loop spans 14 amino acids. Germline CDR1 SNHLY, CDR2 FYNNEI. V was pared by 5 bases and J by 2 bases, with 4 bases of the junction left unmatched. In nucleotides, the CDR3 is TGTGCCAGCAGTCGCAGCGGGGGGACCTACGAGCAGTACTTC. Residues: CASSRSGGTYEQYF.

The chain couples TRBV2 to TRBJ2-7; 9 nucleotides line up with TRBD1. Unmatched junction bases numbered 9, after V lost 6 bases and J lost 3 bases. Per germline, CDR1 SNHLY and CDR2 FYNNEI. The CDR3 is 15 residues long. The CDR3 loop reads CASRGGQGPRYEQYF. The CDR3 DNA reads TGTGCCAGCAGGGGGGGACAGGGACCCCGCTACGAGCAGTACTTC.

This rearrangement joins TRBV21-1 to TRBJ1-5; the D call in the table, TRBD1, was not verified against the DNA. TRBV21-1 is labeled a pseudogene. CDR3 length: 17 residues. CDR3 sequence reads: CASSGRTGGNGNQPQHF. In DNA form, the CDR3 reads TGTGCCAGCAGCGGACGGACAGGGGGAAACGGCAATCAGCCCCAGCATTTT.

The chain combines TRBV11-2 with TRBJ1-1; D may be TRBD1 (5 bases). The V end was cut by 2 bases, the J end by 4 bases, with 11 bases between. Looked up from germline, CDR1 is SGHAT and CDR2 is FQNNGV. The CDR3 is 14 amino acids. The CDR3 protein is CASSLPRQSTEAFF. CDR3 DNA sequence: TGTGCCAGCAGCTTACCCAGACAGAGCACTGAAGCTTTCTTT.

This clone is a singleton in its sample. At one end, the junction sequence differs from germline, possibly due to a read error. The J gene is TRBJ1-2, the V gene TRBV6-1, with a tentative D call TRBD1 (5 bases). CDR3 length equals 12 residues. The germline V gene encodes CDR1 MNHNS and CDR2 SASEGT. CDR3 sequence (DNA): TGTGCCAGCAGTGAAATTCCGGGGCAGATTCCCTTC. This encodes CASSEIPGQIPF.

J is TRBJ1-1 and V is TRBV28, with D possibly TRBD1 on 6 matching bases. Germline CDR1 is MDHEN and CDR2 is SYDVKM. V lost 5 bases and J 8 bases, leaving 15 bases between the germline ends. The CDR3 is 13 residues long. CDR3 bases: TGTGCCAGCAGTCCCCACGACAGGCCAGAAGCTTTCTTT. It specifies CASSPHDRPEAFF.

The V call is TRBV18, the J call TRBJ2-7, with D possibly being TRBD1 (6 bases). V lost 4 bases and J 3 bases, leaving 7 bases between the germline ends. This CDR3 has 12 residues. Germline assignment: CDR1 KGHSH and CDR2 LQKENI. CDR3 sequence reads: CASSQDSYEQYF. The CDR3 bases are TGTGCCAGCTCACAGGACAGCTACGAGCAGTACTTC. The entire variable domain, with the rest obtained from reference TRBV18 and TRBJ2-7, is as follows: NAGVMQNPRHLVRRRGQEARLRCSPMKGHSHVYWYRQLPEEGLKFMVYLQKENIIDESGMPKERFSAEFPKEGPSILRIQQVVRGDSAAYFCASSQDSYEQYFGPGTRLTVT.

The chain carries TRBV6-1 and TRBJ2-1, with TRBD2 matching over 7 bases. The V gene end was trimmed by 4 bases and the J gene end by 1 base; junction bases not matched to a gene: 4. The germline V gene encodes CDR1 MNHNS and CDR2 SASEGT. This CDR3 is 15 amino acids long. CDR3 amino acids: CASSVGGRSYNEQFF. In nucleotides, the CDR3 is TGTGCCAGCAGTGTGGGGGGGAGGTCCTACAATGAGCAGTTCTTC.

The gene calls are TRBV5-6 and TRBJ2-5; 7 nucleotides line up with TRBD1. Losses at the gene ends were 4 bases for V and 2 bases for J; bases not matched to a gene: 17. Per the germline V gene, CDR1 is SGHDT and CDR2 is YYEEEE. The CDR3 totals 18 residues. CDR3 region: CASSNGQDQYVPQETQYF. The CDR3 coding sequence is TGTGCCAGCAGCAACGGACAGGACCAGTACGTCCCTCAAGAGACCCAGTACTTC.

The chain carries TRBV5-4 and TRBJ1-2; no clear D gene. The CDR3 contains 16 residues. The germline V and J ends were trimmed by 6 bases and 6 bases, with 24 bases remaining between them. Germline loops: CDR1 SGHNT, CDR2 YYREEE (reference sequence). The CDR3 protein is CASIPIDGPPSNGYTF. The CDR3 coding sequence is TGTGCCAGCATCCCTATAGACGGCCCACCCTCGAATGGCTACACCTTC.

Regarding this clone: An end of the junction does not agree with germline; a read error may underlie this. The CDR3 DNA is TGTGCCAGCAGCATAGCGGGAGGTCCTTACGAGCAGTACTTC. This sequence encodes CASSIAGGPYEQYF. The rearrangement links TRBV7-6 to TRBJ2-7; 10 positions match TRBD2. Germline V CDR1 and CDR2: SGHVS, FNYEAQ. This CDR3 spans 14 amino acids. Full variable domain (rest looked up from reference TRBV7-6 and TRBJ2-7): GAGVSQSPRYKVTKRGQDVALRCDPISGHVSLYWYRQALGQGPEFLTYFNYEAQQDKSGLPNDRFSAERPEGSISTLTIQRTEQRDSAMYRCASSIAGGPYEQYFGPGTRLTVT.